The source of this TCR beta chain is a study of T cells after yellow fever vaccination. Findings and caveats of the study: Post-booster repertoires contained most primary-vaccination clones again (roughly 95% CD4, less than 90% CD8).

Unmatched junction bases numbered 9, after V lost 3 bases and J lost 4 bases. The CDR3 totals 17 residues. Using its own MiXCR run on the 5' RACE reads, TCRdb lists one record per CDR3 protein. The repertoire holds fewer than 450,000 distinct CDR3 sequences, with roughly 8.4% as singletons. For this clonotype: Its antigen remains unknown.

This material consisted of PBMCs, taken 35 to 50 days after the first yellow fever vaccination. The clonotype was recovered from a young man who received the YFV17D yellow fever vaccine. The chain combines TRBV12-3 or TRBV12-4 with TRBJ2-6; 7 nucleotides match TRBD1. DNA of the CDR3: TGTGCCAGCAGTTTTAACAGGGGAATGGGGGGGGCCAACGTCCTGACTTTC. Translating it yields CASSFNRGMGGANVLTF.